This is a list of T cell receptor beta chains from one sample in a study of T cell clonotyping in hematopoietic cell transplantation. Assay: immunoSEQ multiplex PCR; the TCRdb copy retains only in-frame clones and omits some. Of more than 65,000 clones detected, 94% appear once; the ten largest clones hold around 1.5%. The sequencing sample was made of peripheral blood mononuclear cells. All receptors derive from a man in his fifties or sixties in good health. Some clones in this sample may be carry-over from other donors' samples. Both conserved end residues are trimmed from each CDR3. Expanded clones get a size class; other rows say once, few or many, or leave the size out.

TRBV5-1	TRBJ1-5	once	ASSLRGGSRPQH
TRBV11-2	TRBJ2-5	-	ASSFSGNQETQY
TRBV7-6	TRBJ2-7	-	ASSPPGQSYEQY
TRBV6-6	TRBJ2-7	-	ASSFDRSYEQY
TRBV19	TRBJ2-7	-	ASKRTSVFYEQY
TRBV11-2	TRBJ2-7	once	ASSLALTYEQY
TRBV30	TRBJ1-1	-	AWTKGTEAF
TRBV13	TRBJ1-4	-	ASSRLIDRGDNEKLF
TRBV4-3	TRBJ2-3	-	ASSRDWRVPDTQY
TRBV19	TRBJ2-3	-	ASSIETDTQY
TRBV7-8	TRBJ1-1	-	ASSLAENTEAF
TRBV11-2	TRBJ2-7	-	ASSDGSFDEQY
TRBV5-1	TRBJ2-3	-	ASSPDSSTDTQY
TRBV9	TRBJ1-4	-	ASSGLTGASEKLF
TRBV2	TRBJ1-2	once	ASSTGTPRRT
TRBV27	TRBJ2-3	-	ASSPGSSYTQY
TRBV19	TRBJ1-5	-	ASGGRENNQPQH
TRBV4-3	TRBJ1-1	-	ASSQSVNTEAF
TRBV25-1	TRBJ2-7	-	ASSEPGTGSHEQY
TRBV4-2	TRBJ1-5	-	ASSQVSGESQPQH
TRBV4-2	TRBJ2-3	-	ASSLTRLSTDTQY
TRBV7-2	TRBJ2-5	-	ASSSGTSGRETQY
TRBV9	TRBJ1-3	-	ASSARPDRAEDTIY
TRBV2	TRBJ1-2	few	ATRDGRGGGYT